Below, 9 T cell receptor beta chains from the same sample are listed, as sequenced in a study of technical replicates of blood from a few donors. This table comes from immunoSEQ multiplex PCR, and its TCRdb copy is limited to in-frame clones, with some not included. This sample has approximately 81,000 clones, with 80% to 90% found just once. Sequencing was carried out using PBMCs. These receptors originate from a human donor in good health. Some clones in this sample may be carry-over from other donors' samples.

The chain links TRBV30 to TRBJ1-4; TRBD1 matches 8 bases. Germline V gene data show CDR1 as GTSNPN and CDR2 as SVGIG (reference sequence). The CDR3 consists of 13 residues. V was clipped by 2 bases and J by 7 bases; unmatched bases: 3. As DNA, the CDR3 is TGTGCCTGGAGTCCAGACAGGGGTGAAAAACTGTTTTTT. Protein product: CAWSPDRGEKLFF.

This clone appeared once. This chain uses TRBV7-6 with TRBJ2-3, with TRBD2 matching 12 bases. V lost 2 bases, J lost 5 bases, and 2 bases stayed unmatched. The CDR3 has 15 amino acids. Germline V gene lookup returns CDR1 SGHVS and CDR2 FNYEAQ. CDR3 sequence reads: CASSLLAGGLDTQYF. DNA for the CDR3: TGTGCCAGCAGCTTACTAGCGGGAGGGTTAGATACGCAGTATTTT.

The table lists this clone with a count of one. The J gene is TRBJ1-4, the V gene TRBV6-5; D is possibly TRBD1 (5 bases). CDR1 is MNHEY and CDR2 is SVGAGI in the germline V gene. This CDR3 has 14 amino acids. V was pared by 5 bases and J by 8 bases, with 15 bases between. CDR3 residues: CASSPGSWVEKLFF. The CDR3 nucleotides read TGTGCCAGCAGTCCAGGGTCTTGGGTCGAAAAACTGTTTTTT.

CDR3 in amino acids: CASSVDPSYTGELFF. The CDR3 DNA reads as TGTGCCAGCAGCGTAGATCCCAGTTACACCGGGGAGCTGTTTTTT. J is TRBJ2-2 and V is TRBV9; D call uncertain. V was trimmed by 0 bases and J by 3 bases, leaving 9 bases between them. The germline gives CDR1 SGDLS, CDR2 YYNGEE. The CDR3 sequence is 15 residues long.

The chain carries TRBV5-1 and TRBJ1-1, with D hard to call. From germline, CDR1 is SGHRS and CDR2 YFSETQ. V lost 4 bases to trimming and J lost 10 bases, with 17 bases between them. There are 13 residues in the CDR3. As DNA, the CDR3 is TGCGCCAGCAGCCCACCGACTTATGCTGTAGCTTTCTTT. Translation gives CASSPPTYAVAFF.

In nucleotides, the CDR3 is TGTGCCAGCAGTCCGGGGCGGGAGGGCGAGCAGTACTTC. This codes for CASSPGREGEQYF. The V call is TRBV5-4, the J call TRBJ2-7; 9 bases map to TRBD2. V gave up 5 bases and J gave up 6 bases; unmatched junction bases: 6. The CDR3 has 13 amino acids. Germline CDR1 and CDR2: SGHNT and YYREEE (reference sequence). The entire variable domain, with the rest obtained from reference TRBV5-4 and TRBJ2-7, is as follows: ETGVTQSPTHLIKTRGQQVTLRCSSQSGHNTVSWYQQALGQGPQFIFQYYREEENGRGNFPPRFSGLQFPNYSSELNVNALELDDSALYLCASSPGREGEQYFGPGTRLTVT.

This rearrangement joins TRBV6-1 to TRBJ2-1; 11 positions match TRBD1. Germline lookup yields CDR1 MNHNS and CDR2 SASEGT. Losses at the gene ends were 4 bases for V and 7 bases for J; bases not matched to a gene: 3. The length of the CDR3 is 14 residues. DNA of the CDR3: TGTGCCAGCAGTGCGGACAGGGGGCGGAATGAGCAGTTCTTC. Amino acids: CASSADRGRNEQFF.

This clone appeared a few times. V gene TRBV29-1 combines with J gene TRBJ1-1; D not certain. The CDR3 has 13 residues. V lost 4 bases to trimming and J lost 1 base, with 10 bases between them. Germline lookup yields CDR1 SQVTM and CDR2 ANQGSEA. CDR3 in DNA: TGCAGCGTTGCGGTGATAGCGAACACTGAAGCTTTCTTT. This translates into CSVAVIANTEAFF.

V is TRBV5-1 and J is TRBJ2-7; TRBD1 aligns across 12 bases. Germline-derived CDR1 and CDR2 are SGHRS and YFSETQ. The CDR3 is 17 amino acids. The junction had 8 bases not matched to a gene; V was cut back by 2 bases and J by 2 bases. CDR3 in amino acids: CASSLGTGGSITYEQYF. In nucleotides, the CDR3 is TGCGCCAGCAGCTTAGGGACAGGGGGCTCCATTACCTACGAGCAGTACTTC.